The 13 T cell receptor beta chains below were found in one sample sequenced in a study of molecular identifiers for immune sequencing clone quantification. Using its own MiXCR run on the PCR reads, TCRdb lists one record per CDR3 protein. The profile shows around 470,000 distinct CDR3 sequences, roughly 24% of them singletons. The sequencing sample was made of naive CD8+ T cells from blood, with Jurkat cell RNA spiked in. Subset noted: FACS-sorted CD8+CD4-CCR7+CD45RA+ naive T cells. These receptors all stem from a human donor in good health. Some libraries in this study had Jurkat cell RNA spiked in.

This clonotype showed up just a few times. Since the CDR3 does not end with the conserved phenylalanine or tryptophan, this likely comes from a read error. This chain links TRBV6-2 or TRBV6-3 with TRBJ2-5; D is unresolved. The CDR3 sequence is 12 residues long. CDR1 and CDR2 from the germline V gene are MNHEY and SVGEGT. Trimming shortened V by 7 bases and J by 5 bases, and 11 bases separated the two germline ends. The CDR3 loop reads CASKVGIETQYS. The CDR3 nucleotides read TGTGCCAGCAAAGTAGGAATTGAGACCCAGTACTCC.

As concerns this clonotype: With a much larger clone just one base away, this may be a read error. The gene calls are TRBV12-3 or TRBV12-4 and TRBJ2-3; D call uncertain. CDR3 length: 8 residues. CDR3 sequence reads: CVSSLGYF. The CDR3 DNA reads TGTGTCAGCAGTTTGGGGTATTTT.

The chain is built from TRBV6-5 and TRBJ2-3; 7 positions agree with TRBD2. The J segment lost 0 bases and the V segment lost 2 bases, leaving 5 bases of the junction unmatched. CDR3 length equals 16 residues. Germline CDR1 MNHEY, CDR2 SVGAGI. CDR3 nucleotide sequence: TGTGCCAGCAGTTACGGGTCTAGCGGTAGCACAGATACGCAGTATTTT. As protein: CASSYGSSGSTDTQYF.

This clonotype was seen a few times. The gene calls are TRBV5-6 and TRBJ2-7; 7 bases are shared with TRBD1. The germline V gene has CDR1 SGHDT and CDR2 YYEEEE. The ends lost 3 bases at V and 2 bases at J; junction bases unmatched: 5. This CDR3 has 14 residues. In nucleotides, the CDR3 is TGTGCCAGCAGCTCGGGGACAGCAGCCTACGAGCAGTACTTC. It encodes CASSSGTAAYEQYF.

CDR3 in DNA: TGTGCCAGCAGTGTAGATGGGATTACGCTGTTTTTT. As protein: CASSVDGITLFF. V gene TRBV12-3 or TRBV12-4 combines with J gene TRBJ1-4; D unresolved. The CDR3 runs to 12 residues. The V and J ends lost 5 bases and 14 bases respectively, with 15 bases between them.

Notes on this clonotype: A single base separates this from a much larger clone, so it may be a read error. The chain combines TRBV24-1 with TRBJ2-3, with 9 bases identical to TRBD2. Trimming removed 4 bases from V and 5 bases from J; junction bases left unmatched: 6. CDR3 length equals 15 residues. The V gene's germline CDR1 is KGHDR and CDR2 SFDVKD. The CDR3 sequence is CATSEGSGSEDTQYF. CDR3 nucleotides: TGTGCCACCAGTGAAGGTAGCGGGAGTGAAGATACGCAGTATTTT.

This sequence joins TRBV24-1 and TRBJ1-1; D might be TRBD1 (6 bases). The CDR3 has 16 amino acids. Germline values: CDR1 KGHDR, CDR2 SFDVKD. Trimming removed 6 bases from V and 0 bases from J, with 16 bases in between. CDR3 amino acids: CATSSERQVLNTEAFF. The CDR3 DNA sequence: TGTGCCACCAGTAGCGAGCGACAGGTTCTGAACACTGAAGCTTTCTTT.

This clonotype was counted many times. The gene calls are TRBV29-1 and TRBJ2-2; D is possibly TRBD1 (5 bases). Germline values: CDR1 SQVTM, CDR2 ANQGSEA. CDR3 length: 15 amino acids. Between the trimmed V and J ends, which lost 4 bases and 5 bases, there was a span of 17 bases. In DNA, the CDR3 is TGCAGCGTTGTCTTGGCAGGGAAGTTTACCGGGGAGCTGTTTTTT. It yields the protein CSVVLAGKFTGELFF.

As for this clonotype: Lacking the conserved final phenylalanine or tryptophan, this CDR3 likely reflects a read error. V usage is TRBV30 and J usage is TRBJ1-2, with a tentative D call TRBD1 (6 bases). Germline CDR1 is GTSNPN and CDR2 is SVGIG (reference sequence). V dropped 3 bases and J dropped 4 bases, with 12 bases sitting between them. The CDR3 contains 13 residues. The CDR3 loop reads CAWSPGTPYGYTL. Here the CDR3 DNA reads TGTGCCTGGAGCCCCGGGACACCCTATGGCTACACCCTC.

The V and J genes are TRBV10-1 and TRBJ2-3, with D perhaps matching TRBD1 or TRBD2 (5 bases each). Trimming stripped 5 bases from V and 2 bases from J, with 14 bases between. Germline CDR1 is WNHNN and CDR2 is SYGVQD (reference sequence). The CDR3 contains 15 residues. CDR3 in DNA: TGCGCCAGCAGTCAGTGGGACCTCGCCACAGATACGCAGTATTTT. Amino acid sequence: CASSQWDLATDTQYF.

The chain joins TRBV30 to TRBJ1-6; D perhaps matches TRBD1 (5 bases). Germline CDR1 is GTSNPN and CDR2 is SVGIG (reference sequence). Trimming cost V 8 bases and J 13 bases, with 24 bases left between them. This CDR3 is built from 14 residues. The CDR3 is CAKDLWRDDFPLHF. The CDR3 nucleotides read TGTGCCAAAGATCTTTGGAGGGACGATTTTCCCCTCCACTTT.

The chain joins TRBV2 to TRBJ1-1, with TRBD1 matching 9 bases. The CDR3 totals 14 residues. Germline CDR1 SNHLY, CDR2 FYNNEI. With 4 bases clipped from V and 4 bases from J, the junction kept 4 bases outside the gene matches. The CDR3 sequence is CASSGTGDLTEAFF. The CDR3 DNA is TGTGCCAGCAGTGGGACAGGGGACCTCACTGAAGCTTTCTTT.

This clonotype came up a few times. This chain links TRBV12-5 with TRBJ2-1, with unresolved D. V shed 4 bases and J shed 4 bases, with 8 bases lying between them. Germline V gene data show CDR1 as LGHNT and CDR2 as FRNRAP. This CDR3 spans 13 amino acids. The CDR3 bases are TGTGCTAGTGGTTCCGCCAGGTACAATGAGCAGTTCTTC. Translation gives CASGSARYNEQFF.